This T cell receptor beta chain was sequenced in a study of blood T cell repertoires in COVID-19. Study information: Samples taken during acute and convalescent COVID-19 were collected in the United States, Italy and Spain.

The CDR3 covers 12 residues. The germline CDR1 and CDR2 sequences are LNHDA and SQIVND (reference sequence). V lost 5 bases, J lost 8 bases, and 12 bases lay in between. Per the authors' pipeline: Researchers report that nucleated cell counts were estimated from reference gene primer amplification. Sequencing used immunoSEQ multiplex PCR; TCRdb keeps in-frame clones, though not all of them. The DNA gave D and trimming, while V, J and clone size come from that table. The data show under 250,000 clones, around 80% seen once. The chain recombines TRBV19 with TRBJ1-2, with a possible D match to TRBD1 (5 bases). The source of this sequence is a man aged 50 to 60 with active or convalescent COVID-19. Sequencing was performed on peripheral blood. The CDR3 loop is CASSDQGTGYTF. CDR3 sequence (DNA): TGTGCCAGTAGTGACCAGGGTACCGGCTACACCTTC. The full variable domain, in which reference TRBV19 and TRBJ1-2 provide the parts outside the CDR3, is DGGITQSPKYLFRKEGQNVTLSCEQNLNHDAMYWYRQDPGQGLRLIYYSQIVNDFQKGDIAEGYSVSREKKESFPLTVTSAQKNPTAFYLCASSDQGTGYTFGSGTRLTVV.